What follows are 14 T cell receptor beta chains derived from one specimen sequenced in a study of blood T cells in healthy people across ages. It was with a sample-barcoded 5' primer and a J-beta primer mix that a second PCR of roughly 7 to 12 cycles was run. A single record per CDR3 protein comes from TCRdb applying MiXCR to the 5' RACE reads. The sample holds over 1.5 million distinct CDR3 sequences, roughly 49% seen once. The sample consisted of blood. The source of these receptors is a woman aged 40 to 50 in good health.

To note about this clonotype: At one end, the junction sequence differs from germline, possibly due to a read error. CDR3 nucleotides: TGTGCCAGCAGTTTCTCGATTAGCTCCTACAATGGGCAGTTCTTC. It encodes CASSFSISSYNGQFF. The chain links TRBV12-3 or TRBV12-4 to TRBJ2-1; D unresolved. The CDR3 covers 15 residues.

On this clonotype itself: One end of the junction fails to match germline, which may point to a read error. This rearrangement joins TRBV6-5 to TRBJ1-1; 11 nucleotides agree with TRBD1. The CDR3 is 12 residues long. Looked up from germline, CDR1 is MNHEY and CDR2 is SVGAGI. CDR3 in amino acids: CAGSWTGGTAFF. The CDR3 region has the DNA TGTGCCGGCAGTTGGACAGGGGGCACAGCTTTCTTT.

A single count supports this clonotype. The chain recombines TRBV10-3 with TRBJ2-3, with 14 bases that match TRBD2. This CDR3 has 16 residues. The V gene's germline CDR1 is ENHRY and CDR2 SYGVKD. The ends lost 6 bases at V and 2 bases at J; junction bases unmatched: 4. Here the CDR3 DNA reads TGTGCCATCAGCAGACTAGCGGGGGGGGCCACAGATACGCAGTATTTT. Its protein product is CAISRLAGGATDTQYF.

The chain combines TRBV12-3 or TRBV12-4 with TRBJ2-3; D gene ambiguous. V gave up 2 bases and J gave up 7 bases, with 16 bases separating them. CDR3 length: 15 amino acids. The DNA for the CDR3 is TGTGCCAGCAGTTTATCTCGAGTGACGGCTAATACGCAGTATTTT. Translation gives CASSLSRVTANTQYF.

The genes are TRBV7-2 and TRBJ2-1; 9 bases are a match to TRBD1. CDR3 length: 16 amino acids. With V trimmed by 2 bases and J by 5 bases, 7 bases remained unmatched. CDR1 and CDR2 (germline): SGHTA, FQGNSA. This CDR3 is CASSLYLGTGHNEQFF. CDR3 in DNA: TGTGCCAGCAGCTTATATCTGGGGACAGGGCACAATGAGCAGTTCTTC.

This clonotype was seen a few times. The chain employs TRBV13 and TRBJ2-5; D uncertain. CDR1 PRHDT and CDR2 FYEKMQ come from the germline V gene (reference sequence). This CDR3 has 14 residues. Trimming left V 1 base short and J 5 bases short, with 11 bases between. CDR3 sequence reads: CASSLVANRETQYF. The DNA of the CDR3 is TGTGCCAGCAGCTTAGTGGCCAATCGGGAGACCCAGTACTTC.

The rearrangement uses TRBV15 and TRBJ2-6; 9 bases match TRBD2. This CDR3 has 18 amino acids. Germline trimming cut 1 base from V and 0 bases from J; bases unmatched to any gene: 4. CDR1 is LNHNV, CDR2 YYDKDF, per germline (reference sequence). The CDR3 here is CATSRASGASSGANVLTF. CDR3 coding DNA: TGTGCCACCAGCAGAGCTAGCGGGGCAAGCTCTGGGGCCAACGTCCTGACTTTC.

This clonotype was found a few times. The V gene is TRBV6-5, the J gene TRBJ2-1; 10 nucleotides align to TRBD1. The CDR3 covers 16 residues. Per germline, CDR1 MNHEY and CDR2 SVGAGI. J was trimmed by 2 bases and V by 0 bases; bases with no gene match: 1. In DNA form, the CDR3 reads TGTGCCAGCAGTTACTCAGGGACAGGGGCCTACAATGAGCAGTTCTTC. Amino acids: CASSYSGTGAYNEQFF.

The chain employs TRBV20-1 and TRBJ1-5; D unclear. The CDR3 is made up of 12 amino acids. Between the trimmed V and J ends, which lost 0 bases and 4 bases, there was a span of 4 bases. Germline assignment: CDR1 DFQATT and CDR2 SNEGSKA (reference sequence). This CDR3 is CSARDQNQPQHF. The CDR3 nucleotides are TGCAGTGCTAGAGATCAGAATCAGCCCCAGCATTTT.

The V call is TRBV6-2 or TRBV6-3, the J call TRBJ1-2; D perhaps matches TRBD1 (6 bases). This CDR3 has 14 amino acids. Germline CDR1 reads MNHEY; CDR2 reads SVGEGT. Trimming shortened V by 5 bases and J by 4 bases, and 14 bases separated the two germline ends. The CDR3 sequence is CASSRNRAGYGYTF. CDR3 nucleotides: TGTGCCAGCAGTAGAAACAGGGCCGGCTATGGCTACACCTTC.

The CDR3 here is CSALLDRAHEQYF. The CDR3 nucleotides read TGCAGTGCCCTTCTGGACAGGGCCCACGAGCAGTACTTC. V is TRBV20-1 and J is TRBJ2-7; TRBD1 agrees at 8 bases. The ends lost 6 bases at V and 5 bases at J; junction bases unmatched: 9. The CDR3 consists of 13 residues. Germline CDR1 reads DFQATT; CDR2 reads SNEGSKA (reference sequence).

This clonotype was counted a few times. The genes are TRBV6-2 or TRBV6-3 and TRBJ2-5; D is perhaps TRBD2 (5 bases). TRBJ2-7 matches the DNA end more closely, so the J call is doubtful. The CDR3 extends over 14 amino acids. Germline V lookup: CDR1 MNHEY, CDR2 SVGEGT. This CDR3 reads CASSYRGFIHEQYF. Written as DNA, the CDR3 is TGTGCCAGCAGTTACAGAGGGTTTATCCACGAGCAGTACTTC.

In DNA form, the CDR3 reads TGTGCCATCAGCATCGGGACAGAGGATAATTCACCCCTCCACTTT. Translated: CAISIGTEDNSPLHF. This chain connects TRBV10-3 to TRBJ1-6, with TRBD1 matching 7 bases. V was clipped by 6 bases and J by 5 bases; unmatched bases: 7. In germline, CDR1 is ENHRY, CDR2 SYGVKD. There are 15 residues in the CDR3.

V usage is TRBV14 and J usage is TRBJ2-5; 8 bases are a match to TRBD1. The CDR3 spans 17 residues. The trim removed 0 bases at V and 6 bases at J, leaving 12 bases unmatched. Germline V gives CDR1 SGHDN, CDR2 FVKESK. The CDR3 sequence: CASSQDRGRTGTKTQYF. In nucleotides, the CDR3 is TGTGCCAGCAGCCAAGATCGAGGCCGGACAGGGACAAAGACCCAGTACTTC.